The 20 T cell receptor beta chains below all came from one sample that was sequenced in a study of T cell repertoires in Merkel cell carcinoma. Here immunoSEQ multiplex PCR was the method, and the copy in TCRdb shows in-frame clones only, minus some. The data show about 14,000 clones, 76% seen once. The source material was tumor tissue. These receptors were collected from an adult with Merkel cell carcinoma.

The J gene is TRBJ2-5, the V gene TRBV10-3, with D maybe TRBD2 (9 bases). Germline V gives CDR1 ENHRY, CDR2 SYGVKD. Trimming removed 2 bases from V and 4 bases from J, with 20 bases in between. CDR3 length: 17 residues. The CDR3, as DNA: TGTGCCATCAGTGAGGCCGCGGGGGGGACAGGTCGAGAGACCCAGTACTTC. Translating it yields CAISEAAGGTGRETQYF.

The V and J genes are TRBV7-2 and TRBJ2-3; D is unresolved. CDR1 is SGHTA and CDR2 is FQGNSA in the germline V gene. CDR3 length: 14 residues. Trimming shortened V by 1 base and J by 8 bases, and 13 bases separated the two germline ends. CDR3 residues: CASSLGGSYGTQYF. CDR3 DNA: TGTGCCAGCAGCTTAGGTGGGTCGTACGGTACGCAGTATTTT.

V and J are TRBV6-5 and TRBJ2-7; 7 positions agree with TRBD2. Germline CDR1 is MNHEY and CDR2 is SVGAGI. The V gene end was trimmed by 6 bases and the J gene end by 7 bases; junction bases not matched to a gene: 9. The CDR3 spans 13 residues. As DNA, the CDR3 is TGTGCCAGCAGCCTCCGGACTAGTTTTGAGCAGTACTTC. Its translation is CASSLRTSFEQYF.

The V and J genes are TRBV7-2 and TRBJ2-3; 13 nucleotides align to TRBD2. The trim removed 0 bases at V and 5 bases at J, leaving 5 bases unmatched. CDR1 and CDR2 (germline): SGHTA, FQGNSA. The CDR3 is 17 residues long. The CDR3 DNA sequence: TGTGCCAGCAGCTTAGCCACTAGCGGGGGGGGAGTAGATACGCAGTATTTT. Its protein product is CASSLATSGGGVDTQYF.

This clone was recorded a few times. The chain is built from TRBV6-2 or TRBV6-3 and TRBJ2-7; 15 bases agree with TRBD2. Germline CDR1 MNHEY, CDR2 SVGEGT. V shed 1 base and J 5 bases; nucleotides not matched to a gene: 6. The CDR3 runs to 17 residues. The CDR3: CASSYLWTSGRANEQYF. In DNA form, the CDR3 reads TGTGCCAGCAGTTACTTATGGACTAGCGGGAGGGCTAACGAGCAGTACTTC.

A single count supports this clone. The chain is built from TRBV5-1 and TRBJ2-2; D might be TRBD1 (6 bases). The ends were cut back, 3 bases at V and 2 bases at J, with 11 bases in the middle. The V gene's germline CDR1 is SGHRS and CDR2 YFSETQ. This CDR3 contains 15 residues. The CDR3 DNA reads as TGCGCCAGCAGCTCCCAGACAGGAAACACCGGGGAGCTGTTTTTT. As protein: CASSSQTGNTGELFF.

The V call is TRBV3-1 (or the pseudogene TRBV3-2), the J call TRBJ1-4; D is undetermined. The V end lost 1 base, the J end lost 7 bases, and 4 bases lay between the germline ends. The CDR3 sequence is 12 residues long. Germline lookup yields CDR1 LGHDT and CDR2 YNNKEL (reference sequence). The CDR3: CASSQVSEKLFF. The CDR3 DNA sequence: TGTGCCAGCAGCCAAGTATCTGAAAAACTGTTTTTT.

The chain recombines TRBV7-9 with TRBJ1-1; D not resolved. Trimming took off 1 base at V and 4 bases at J, with 4 bases between the two ends. This CDR3 is built from 12 residues. In germline, CDR1 is SEHNR, CDR2 FQNEAQ (reference sequence). In nucleotides, the CDR3 is TGTGCCAGCAGCTTAGAACTCACTGAAGCTTTCTTT. It yields the protein CASSLELTEAFF.

The chain carries TRBV5-5 and TRBJ2-1; TRBD1 aligns across 8 bases. The CDR3 is 15 amino acids. The V gene's germline CDR1 is SGHKS and CDR2 YYEKEE (reference sequence). After removal of 5 bases from V and 0 bases from J, the junction contained 4 bases not matched to a gene. The CDR3 region is CASSSGTGSYNEQFF. The CDR3, as DNA: TGTGCCAGCAGTTCTGGGACAGGCTCCTACAATGAGCAGTTCTTC. Drawing the rest from reference TRBV5-5 and TRBJ2-1, the complete variable domain is DAGVTQSPTHLIKTRGQQVTLRCSPISGHKSVSWYQQVLGQGPQFIFQYYEKEERGRGNFPDRFSARQFPNYSSELNVNALLLGDSALYLCASSSGTGSYNEQFFGPGTRLTVL.

The CDR3 nucleotides are TGTGCCAGCAGCCCCCGGGCAGGACTTAACACTGAAGCTTTCTTT. This translates into CASSPRAGLNTEAFF. This chain joins TRBV7-8 and TRBJ1-1; D gene ambiguous. The CDR3 is 15 residues long. Germline CDR1 and CDR2: SGHVS and FQNEAQ. V was shortened by 5 bases and J by 2 bases, with 15 bases between the two germline ends.

V usage is TRBV7-3 and J usage is TRBJ1-1; D uncertain. The CDR3 runs to 13 residues. Germline CDR1 SGHTA, CDR2 FQGTGA. V was trimmed by 0 bases and J by 2 bases, leaving 4 bases between them. CDR3 sequence (DNA): TGTGCCAGCAGCTTAACCGCAAACACTGAAGCTTTCTTT. It encodes CASSLTANTEAFF.

On this clone itself: A junction boundary mismatches the germline segment, possibly from a read error. The rearrangement joins TRBV6-6 to TRBJ2-1; no clear D gene. The CDR3 consists of 11 residues. Germline V gives CDR1 MNHNY, CDR2 SVGAGI (reference sequence). DNA for the CDR3: TGTGCCAGCAGTAGCTACGATGAGCAGTTCTTC. Translated, it gives CASSSYDEQFF.

The J gene is TRBJ1-2, the V gene TRBV7-3; possibly TRBD1 for D (5 bases). Trimming cost V 5 bases and J 10 bases, with 17 bases left between them. The CDR3 is 13 amino acids. CDR1 and CDR2 (germline): SGHTA, FQGTGA. Written as DNA, the CDR3 is TGTGCCAGCAGCCCCGCCGGGGGAATAGACTACACCTTC. Its protein product is CASSPAGGIDYTF. Using reference TRBV7-3 and TRBJ1-2 for the parts outside the CDR3, the full variable domain is GAGVSQTPSNKVTEKGKYVELRCDPISGHTALYWYRQSLGQGPEFLIYFQGTGAADDSGLPNDRFFAVRPEGSVSTLKIQRTERGDSAVYLCASSPAGGIDYTFGSGTRLTVV.

The J gene is TRBJ2-1, the V gene TRBV24-1; a possible D gene is TRBD2 (6 bases). This CDR3 spans 14 amino acids. Germline V gives CDR1 KGHDR, CDR2 SFDVKD. V was clipped by 6 bases and J by 4 bases, with 12 bases between them. The CDR3 nucleotides read TGTGCCACCAGTCGGGACTTACAGTACAATGAGCAGTTCTTC. It codes for CATSRDLQYNEQFF.

This chain connects TRBV6-5 to TRBJ1-1, with D perhaps matching TRBD1 (5 bases). V lost 2 bases to trimming and J lost 10 bases, with 11 bases between them. The CDR3 consists of 12 residues. CDR1 and CDR2 (germline): MNHEY, SVGAGI. The CDR3 spells CASSYRGARAFF. The CDR3 nucleotides are TGTGCCAGCAGTTACCGGGGCGCTAGAGCTTTCTTT.

The rearrangement uses TRBV7-9 and TRBJ1-4; D ambiguous. CDR1 and CDR2 (germline): SEHNR, FQNEAQ (reference sequence). V was cut by 5 bases and J by 6 bases, with 13 bases left in between. The CDR3 contains 14 residues. The DNA for the CDR3 is TGTGCCAGCAGCACTGTGCGCCGGGATGAAAAACTGTTTTTT. Protein product: CASSTVRRDEKLFF.

The CDR3 bases are TGTGCCAGCACCCCTCTAGCGTGGCAAGAGACCCAGTACTTC. Protein sequence: CASTPLAWQETQYF. J is TRBJ2-5 and V is TRBV7-9; TRBD2 is a possible D gene (6 bases). The CDR3 totals 14 residues. Germline CDR1 and CDR2: SEHNR and FQNEAQ (reference sequence). V lost 7 bases and J 2 bases, leaving 14 bases between the germline ends.

The chain recombines TRBV5-6 with TRBJ2-7; TRBD1 matches at 10 bases. Per germline, CDR1 SGHDT and CDR2 YYEEEE. V was pared by 4 bases and J by 5 bases, with 12 bases of the junction left unmatched. The CDR3 spans 16 residues. The CDR3 region has the DNA TGTGCCAGCAGCGAATATTTTCGGGACAGGGGTGACGAGCAGTACTTC. As protein: CASSEYFRDRGDEQYF.

The gene calls are TRBV6-2 or TRBV6-3 and TRBJ1-1; D is unclear. Germline loops: CDR1 MNHEY, CDR2 SVGEGT. The length of the CDR3 is 13 residues. V was pared by 0 bases and J by 6 bases, with 8 bases between. Here the CDR3 reads CASSYSRVPEAFF. The CDR3 bases are TGTGCCAGCAGTTACTCTAGGGTGCCTGAAGCTTTCTTT.

The genes are TRBV7-2 and TRBJ1-3; TRBD1 aligns across 7 bases. Germline V CDR1 and CDR2: SGHTA, FQGNSA. The CDR3 is 14 residues long. The trim removed 4 bases at V and 4 bases at J, leaving 4 bases unmatched. The CDR3 region has the DNA TGTGCCAGCAGCTCCCGGGACAGAGGAAACACCATATATTTT. It codes for CASSSRDRGNTIYF.